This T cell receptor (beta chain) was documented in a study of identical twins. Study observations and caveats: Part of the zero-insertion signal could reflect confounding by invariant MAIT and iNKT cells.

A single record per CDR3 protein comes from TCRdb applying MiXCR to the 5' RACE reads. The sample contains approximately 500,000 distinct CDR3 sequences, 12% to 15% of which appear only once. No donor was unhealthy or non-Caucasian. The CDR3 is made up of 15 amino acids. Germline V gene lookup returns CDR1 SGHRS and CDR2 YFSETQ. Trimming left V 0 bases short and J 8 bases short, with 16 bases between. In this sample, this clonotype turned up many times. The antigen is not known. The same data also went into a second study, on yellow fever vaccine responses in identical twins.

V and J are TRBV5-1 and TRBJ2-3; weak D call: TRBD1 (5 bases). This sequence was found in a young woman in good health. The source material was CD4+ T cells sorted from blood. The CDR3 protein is CASSLEGRDGGTQYF. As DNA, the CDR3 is TGCGCCAGCAGCTTGGAAGGCAGGGATGGCGGTACGCAGTATTTT. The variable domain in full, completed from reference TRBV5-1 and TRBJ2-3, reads KAGVTQTPRYLIKTRGQQVTLSCSPISGHRSVSWYQQTPGQGLQFLFEYFSETQRNKGNFPGRFSGRQFSNSRSEMNVSTLELGDSALYLCASSLEGRDGGTQYFGPGTRLTVL.